This TCR beta chain was identified during a study of blood T cell repertoires in COVID-19. Across the study: The analysed material was cDNA or gDNA that came from T cells, B-cell-depleted T cells, or PBMCs.

Germline-derived CDR1 and CDR2 are SGHVS and FNYEAQ. Germline trimming cut 5 bases from V and 8 bases from J; bases unmatched to any gene: 10. The CDR3 spans 15 residues. In the original processing: The authors estimated nucleated cell counts from reference gene primer amplification. Profiled with immunoSEQ multiplex PCR; TCRdb holds only in-frame clones, not every one. D and trimming were read from the DNA, whereas the V and J calls and clone size are those reported in that table. The sample has some 60,000 clones, 70% to 90% seen once. The sequence was obtained from a human donor with active COVID-19. The donor label of this sample is uncertain. Sequences were obtained from peripheral blood. This chain connects TRBV7-6 to TRBJ2-1; TRBD1 aligns across 9 bases. The CDR3 loop reads CASSPTTGQGYEQFF. CDR3 DNA sequence: TGTGCCAGCAGCCCGACGACTGGACAGGGGTATGAGCAGTTCTTC.